This entry describes one T cell receptor beta chain. Its antigen is not known. These data belong to a study of blood T cells in healthy people across ages. Findings of the study overall: Estimates drawn from one million T cells were deemed to understate diversity. Per million T cells, the diversity of TCR beta decreased roughly linearly as age advanced. A strong correlation was seen between TCR beta diversity and naive T cell percentage.

A second PCR of 7 to 11 cycles used a sample-barcoded 5' primer and a J-beta primer mix. TCRdb independently ran MiXCR on the 5' RACE reads; one entry per CDR3 protein. Of around 800,000 distinct CDR3 sequences listed, about 59% were seen once; the top ten hold about a quarter. The CDR3 extends over 12 amino acids. V lost 3 bases and J 6 bases, leaving 8 bases between the germline ends. Germline V CDR1 and CDR2: MDHEN, SYDVKM. Sequenced material: blood. The sequence derives from a man aged 25-45 years in good health. The chain is built from TRBV28 and TRBJ1-2; no clear D. The CDR3 reads CASSFGEDGYTF. CDR3 sequence (DNA): TGTGCCAGCAGTTTTGGGGAGGATGGCTACACCTTC.